These 10 T cell receptor beta chains were all obtained from the same sample, sequenced in a study of CD8 T cells in ankylosing spondylitis. Study results and limitations: Fewer than ten highly homologous variants made up a TCR beta motif that seemed to typify ankylosing spondylitis blood.

MiXCR, applied by TCRdb to the 5' RACE reads, yields one record per CDR3 protein. The sample holds about 800,000 distinct CDR3 sequences, about 10% seen once. Which antigens these TCRs recognize remains unknown. Sequencing was performed on blood, either unsorted or a sorted T cell fraction (not recorded which). These receptors originate from a male donor with ankylosing spondylitis.

This clonotype occurred a few times. The chain uses TRBV15 and TRBJ1-6; TRBD1 is a possible D gene (5 bases). Deletions cut 0 bases from V and 7 bases from J, with 13 bases between. The CDR3 runs 16 residues. Germline V lookup: CDR1 LNHNV, CDR2 YYDKDF (reference sequence). The CDR3 here is CATSRDFRVRNSPLHF. CDR3 bases: TGTGCCACCAGCAGAGATTTCAGGGTTAGGAATTCACCCCTCCACTTT.

This clonotype has only a few counts. The CDR3 sequence: CAWSDETGVGYTF. CDR3 coding DNA: TGTGCCTGGAGTGATGAGACAGGGGTTGGCTACACCTTC. The chain is built from TRBV30 and TRBJ1-2; the match to TRBD1 covers 8 bases. J was trimmed by 7 bases and V by 1 base; bases with no gene match: 5. The CDR3 runs 13 residues. Germline V gives CDR1 GTSNPN, CDR2 SVGIG (reference sequence).

This clonotype was observed at least ten times. The genes are TRBV20-1 and TRBJ2-7; D unresolved. Looked up from germline, CDR1 is DFQATT and CDR2 is SNEGSKA (reference sequence). Trimming pared 3 bases from V and 1 base from J, leaving 22 bases between. The CDR3 runs to 17 residues. The CDR3 loop is CSASHSDWNPRSYEQYF. DNA for the CDR3: TGCAGTGCTAGTCACTCAGACTGGAACCCTAGATCCTACGAGCAGTACTTC.

This clonotype occurred a few times. The V gene is TRBV20-1, the J gene TRBJ1-2; D unresolved. Germline assignment: CDR1 DFQATT and CDR2 SNEGSKA (reference sequence). Trimming took off 5 bases at V and 0 bases at J, with 13 bases between the two ends. This CDR3 region has 14 residues. DNA of the CDR3: TGCAGTGCTTCCCAGGACGGGACTAACTATGGCTACACCTTC. Translating gives CSASQDGTNYGYTF.

This clonotype was detected a few times. The rearrangement uses TRBV5-6 and TRBJ1-5, with D possibly matching TRBD1 (5 bases). The CDR3 totals 16 residues. The V gene's germline CDR1 is SGHDT and CDR2 YYEEEE. V was pared by 2 bases and J by 4 bases, with 16 bases between. CDR3 DNA sequence: TGTGCCAGCAGCTTATACGGCCGTGAGGGGAATCAGCCCCAGCATTTT. Translating it yields CASSLYGREGNQPQHF.

This clonotype was seen only a few times. The chain carries TRBV5-1 and TRBJ1-5; D unresolved. Germline lookup yields CDR1 SGHRS and CDR2 YFSETQ. This CDR3 comprises 14 residues. V lost 1 base and J 5 bases, leaving 10 bases between the germline ends. CDR3 residues: CASSLSPGDQPQHF. For the CDR3, the DNA is TGCGCCAGCAGCTTGTCTCCCGGAGATCAGCCCCAGCATTTT.

The CDR3 coding sequence is TGCAGTGCTGGGGGGGCTCGTACCTACAATGAGCAGTTCTTC. Translation gives CSAGGARTYNEQFF. This chain uses TRBV20-1 with TRBJ2-1, with D possibly being TRBD2 (7 bases). Germline V gene lookup returns CDR1 DFQATT and CDR2 SNEGSKA (reference sequence). The CDR3 has 14 amino acids. Trimming removed 5 bases at V and 2 bases at J, with 13 bases between.

This clonotype was observed a handful of times. The chain has TRBV7-8 and TRBJ1-2; D unresolved. Germline V gene sequence: CDR1 SGHVS, CDR2 FQNEAQ. With 3 bases removed from V and 2 bases from J, the gap between germline ends came to 10 bases. CDR3 length equals 14 residues. Written as DNA, the CDR3 is TGTGCCAGCAGCTTGGAGCGATTCAACTATGGCTACACCTTC. It is translated as CASSLERFNYGYTF.

This clonotype has only a few counts. The V call is TRBV5-6, the J call TRBJ1-1; D unclear. Per the germline V gene, CDR1 is SGHDT and CDR2 is YYEEEE. V was cut by 1 base and J by 8 bases, with 9 bases left in between. This CDR3 comprises 12 residues. DNA for the CDR3: TGTGCCAGCAGCTTGAGGGCTCGGGAAGCTTTCTTT. The encoded protein is CASSLRAREAFF.

The genes are TRBV28 and TRBJ2-1; no firm D call. This CDR3 is 11 amino acids long. V was clipped by 10 bases and J by 4 bases, with 8 bases between them. The germline V gene encodes CDR1 MDHEN and CDR2 SYDVKM. CDR3 nucleotide sequence: TGTGCCACCCTAGATTACAATGAGCAGTTCTTC. It specifies CATLDYNEQFF.